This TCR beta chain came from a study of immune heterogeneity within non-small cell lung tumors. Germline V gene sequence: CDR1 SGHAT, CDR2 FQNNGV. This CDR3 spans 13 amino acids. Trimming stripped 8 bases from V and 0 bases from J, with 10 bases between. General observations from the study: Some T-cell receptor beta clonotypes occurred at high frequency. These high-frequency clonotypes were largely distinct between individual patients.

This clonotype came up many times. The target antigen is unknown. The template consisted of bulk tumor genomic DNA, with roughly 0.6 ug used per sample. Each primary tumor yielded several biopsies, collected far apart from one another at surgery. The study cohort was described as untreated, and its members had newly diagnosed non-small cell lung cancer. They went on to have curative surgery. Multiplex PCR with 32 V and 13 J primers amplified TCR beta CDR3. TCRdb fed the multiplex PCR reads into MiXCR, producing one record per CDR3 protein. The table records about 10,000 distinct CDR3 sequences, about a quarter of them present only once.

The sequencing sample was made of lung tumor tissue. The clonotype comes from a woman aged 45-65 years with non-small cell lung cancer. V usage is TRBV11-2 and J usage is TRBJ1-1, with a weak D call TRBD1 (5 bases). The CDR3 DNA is TGTGCCAGCGGCCAGGGCATGAACACTGAAGCTTTCTTT. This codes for CASGQGMNTEAFF. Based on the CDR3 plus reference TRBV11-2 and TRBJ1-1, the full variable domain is EAGVAQSPRYKIIEKRQSVAFWCNPISGHATLYWYQQILGQGPKLLIQFQNNGVVDDSQLPKDRFSAERLKGVDSTLKIQPAKLEDSAVYLCASGQGMNTEAFFGQGTRLTVV.